This T cell receptor (beta chain) was found in a study of blood T cell repertoires in COVID-19. TCRdb keeps only in-frame clones here, not all; method: immunoSEQ multiplex PCR. This sample has over 35,000 clones, with around nine tenths found just once. Trimming at V came to 0 bases and at J to 2 bases, leaving 4 bases not matched to a gene. CDR3 size: 17 residues. Per the germline V gene, CDR1 is KGHDR and CDR2 is SFDVKD. In this sample, this clone turned up once. The rearrangement uses TRBV24-1 and TRBJ2-2, with 8 bases lining up with TRBD1. The sequenced material came from peripheral blood. This sequence was found in a man aged 50 or older with acute or convalescent COVID-19. The DNA for the CDR3 is TGTGCCACCAGTGATTTGCCAGGACAGGGAAACACCGGGGAGCTGTTTTTT. This gives the protein CATSDLPGQGNTGELFF.